These T cell receptor beta chains were read from a single sample in a study of human T cells and chemical hapten exposure. TCRdb recomputed calls from the RACE reads with MiXCR, one row per CDR3 protein. The table shows some 400,000 distinct CDR3 sequences, with about 4.8% occurring only once. The specimen comprised whole blood, sampled in connection with sensitization to the hapten diphenylcyclopropenone (DPC). The receptors were gathered from a woman between 50 and 59 years old with alopecia areata. Some clones in this sample may be carry-over from other donors' samples. The CDR3 runs from the conserved cysteine through the conserved F or W. The D gene is left open where the match is weak. Some rows have no size entry. The others give once, few or many, or a class for an expanded clone.

TRBD2	TRBV3-1	TRBJ2-5	many	TGTGCCAGCCTCCGGGGGACTAGCGGAGAGACCCAGTACTTC	CASLRGTSGETQYF
TRBD2	TRBV7-2	TRBJ2-3	few	TGTGCCAGCAGCCCGGGACTAGCGGGAGGGCTCACAGATACGCAGTATTTT	CASSPGLAGGLTDTQYF
TRBD2	TRBV20-1	TRBJ2-1	NA	TGCAGTGCTAGCGTGAACGTAGCGGGAGTGGGAGAGCAGTTCTTC	CSASVNVAGVGEQFF
NA	TRBV14	TRBJ1-4	many	TGTGCCAGCAGCCAAGTAAGAAATGAAAAACTGTTTTTT	CASSQVRNEKLFF
NA	TRBV24-1	TRBJ1-5	few	TGTGCCACCCGGGTGGGGGAAGAAAGGAGCAATCAGCCCCAGCATTTT	CATRVGEERSNQPQHF
TRBD1	TRBV6-6	TRBJ2-7	many	TGTGCCAGTGACAGGGCAGGTGAGCAGTACTTC	CASDRAGEQYF
NA	TRBV29-1	TRBJ2-1	many	TGCAGCGCTAACCCCTCCTCGAGCTACAATGAGCAGTTCTTC	CSANPSSSYNEQFF
TRBD1	TRBV7-2	TRBJ2-1	NA	TGTGCCAGCAGCTCCCGGGACAGGGCAAATGAGCAGTTCTTC	CASSSRDRANEQFF
TRBD1	TRBV12-3/TRBV12-4	TRBJ1-1	many	TGTGCCAGCAGTTTTATCGGGACAGCTAACACTGAAGCTTTCTTT	CASSFIGTANTEAFF
NA	TRBV5-1	TRBJ1-5	few	TGCGCCAGCAGCCCCGATCCAGATCAGCCCCAGCATTTT	CASSPDPDQPQHF
NA	TRBV6-1	TRBJ1-4	NA	TGTGCCAGCAGTACGAAGGGGCTCCCAGGGTCCGCTAATGAAAAACTGTTTTTT	CASSTKGLPGSANEKLFF
NA	TRBV20-1	TRBJ1-1	many	TGCAGTGCTAGAATGGGACCGGCGGGCACTGAAGCTTTCTTT	CSARMGPAGTEAFF
TRBD1	TRBV29-1	TRBJ1-6	few	TGCAGCGTTCGGACAGGGGAACGGAATTCACCCCTCCACTTT	CSVRTGERNSPLHF
TRBD2	TRBV7-9	TRBJ2-5	NA	TGTGCCAGCAGCCTCTCGACTAGCGGGGAGACCCAGTACTTC	CASSLSTSGETQYF
NA	TRBV4-3	TRBJ2-7	few	TGCGCCAGCAGCCAATCCTCGGGGGTTAGCTCCTACGAGCAGTACTTC	CASSQSSGVSSYEQYF
TRBD2	TRBV7-2	TRBJ2-7	few	TGTGCCAGCAGCTTAACTAGCGGGATAATCTACGAGCAGTACTTC	CASSLTSGIIYEQYF
TRBD1	TRBV11-2	TRBJ2-3	many	TGTGCCAGCAGCTTAGGAGAGATAGGGGGCGACACAGATACGCAGTATTTT	CASSLGEIGGDTDTQYF
NA	TRBV27	TRBJ2-5	many	TGTGCCAGCAGTCAACAGGGTCGACAAGAGACCCAGTACTTC	CASSQQGRQETQYF
TRBD1	TRBV20-1	TRBJ2-1	few	TGCAGTGCTTATCATACAGGGGAGTATGAGCAGTTCTTC	CSAYHTGEYEQFF
NA	TRBV7-2	TRBJ2-3	many	TGTGCCAGCAGCTTAGGGGGAGTCGGCGGTCAAGATACGCAGTATTTT	CASSLGGVGGQDTQYF
TRBD1	TRBV12-3/TRBV12-4	TRBJ2-3	NA	TGTGCCAGCAAACTGGGACAGGGCACAGATACGCAGTATTTT	CASKLGQGTDTQYF
NA	TRBV12-5	TRBJ2-1	many	TGTGCTAGTGGTCCTCTTGATGAGCAGTTCTTC	CASGPLDEQFF
TRBD2	TRBV10-3	TRBJ2-3	many	TGTGCCATCAGGCCGGGGACTAGCGGCACAGATACGCAGTATTTT	CAIRPGTSGTDTQYF
NA	TRBV20-1	TRBJ1-1	few	TGCAGTGCTAGACGACAGGCTATGAACACTGAAGCTTTCTTT	CSARRQAMNTEAFF
TRBD1	TRBV5-1	TRBJ2-5	many	TGCGCCAGCAGCTCCGGGACAGCGCAAGAGACCCAGTACTTC	CASSSGTAQETQYF
NA	TRBV6-2/TRBV6-3	TRBJ2-3	many	TGTGCCAGCAGTCGGGTCGGGGTCGGATCAGATACGCAGTATTTT	CASSRVGVGSDTQYF
NA	TRBV9	TRBJ2-1	NA	TGTGCCAGCAGCGTAGAAGGACTTTCCTACAATGAGCAGTTCTTC	CASSVEGLSYNEQFF
NA	TRBV6-5	TRBJ2-2	few	TGTGCCAGCAGTTACTCTACACTTATGAACACCGGGGAGCTGTTTTTT	CASSYSTLMNTGELFF
NA	TRBV30	TRBJ2-1	many	TGTGCCTGGACCCAACCGTCTTCTATAGATGAGCAGTTCTTC	CAWTQPSSIDEQFF
NA	TRBV6-2/TRBV6-3	TRBJ2-5	many	TGTGCCAGCCGTCGGGGGAGGATGAAAGAGACCCAGTACTTC	CASRRGRMKETQYF
NA	TRBV30	TRBJ2-5	few	TGTGCCTGGACCCCGCTACAGGGAACCCAGTACTTC	CAWTPLQGTQYF
NA	TRBV6-5	TRBJ1-3	many	TGTGCCAGCAGAAAGTCAATAGGGCCTGGAAACACCATATATTTT	CASRKSIGPGNTIYF
NA	TRBV20-1	TRBJ2-3	NA	TGCAGTGCTAGCCCCCCGGAACCAGATGCGCAGTATTTT	CSASPPEPDAQYF
NA	TRBV27	TRBJ2-4	few	TGTGCCAGCAGTTCATCCGGCAAAAACATTCAGTACTTC	CASSSSGKNIQYF
NA	TRBV20-1	TRBJ2-7	few	TGCCCACCAATGCTAGCCACCGACGAGCAGTACTTC	CPPMLATDEQYF
NA	TRBV9	TRBJ1-5	many	TGTGCCAGCAGCGTAGAGGGTTTTCAGCCCCAGCATTTT	CASSVEGFQPQHF
NA	TRBV7-9	TRBJ2-7	many	TGTGCCAGCAGCTTAGCGGGGAGCAGCCACGAGCAGTACTTC	CASSLAGSSHEQYF
TRBD2	TRBV3-1	TRBJ2-7	many	TGTGCCAGCAGCCAAGTTAGCGGGAGTGCCTACGAGCAGTACTTC	CASSQVSGSAYEQYF
TRBD1	TRBV20-1	TRBJ2-2	NA	TGCAGTGTTCAGGGGGAGACCGGGGAGCTGTTTTTT	CSVQGETGELFF
NA	TRBV27	TRBJ2-7	many	TGTGCCAGCAGTTTTTGGGGGAGCGAGCAGTACTTC	CASSFWGSEQYF
NA	TRBV12-3/TRBV12-4	TRBJ1-1	many	TGTGCCAGCAGTGAGGCGGCGGAAACTGAAGCTTTCTTT	CASSEAAETEAFF
NA	TRBV2	TRBJ2-4	NA	TGTGCCAGCAGTACCCTAGCCAAAAACATTCAGTACTTC	CASSTLAKNIQYF
TRBD1	TRBV12-3/TRBV12-4	TRBJ1-2	few	TGTGCCAGCAGTTCCTGGGACAGAACTAACTATGGCTACACCTTC	CASSSWDRTNYGYTF
TRBD1	TRBV2	TRBJ2-7	few	TGTGCCAGTCAAGGACAGGGGGCGGGGGAGCAGTACTTC	CASQGQGAGEQYF
TRBD2	TRBV12-3/TRBV12-4	TRBJ2-1	many	TGTGCCAGCAGTTTCCCCAGCGGGGGGTACGGTGAGCAGTTCTTC	CASSFPSGGYGEQFF
NA	TRBV6-1	TRBJ1-3	many	TGTGCCAGCAGCCGGGACGGGCTAAGCTCTGGAAACACCATATATTTT	CASSRDGLSSGNTIYF
TRBD2	TRBV29-1	TRBJ2-1	many	TGCAGCGTTAGCGGGAGGTATGATGAGCAGTTCTTC	CSVSGRYDEQFF